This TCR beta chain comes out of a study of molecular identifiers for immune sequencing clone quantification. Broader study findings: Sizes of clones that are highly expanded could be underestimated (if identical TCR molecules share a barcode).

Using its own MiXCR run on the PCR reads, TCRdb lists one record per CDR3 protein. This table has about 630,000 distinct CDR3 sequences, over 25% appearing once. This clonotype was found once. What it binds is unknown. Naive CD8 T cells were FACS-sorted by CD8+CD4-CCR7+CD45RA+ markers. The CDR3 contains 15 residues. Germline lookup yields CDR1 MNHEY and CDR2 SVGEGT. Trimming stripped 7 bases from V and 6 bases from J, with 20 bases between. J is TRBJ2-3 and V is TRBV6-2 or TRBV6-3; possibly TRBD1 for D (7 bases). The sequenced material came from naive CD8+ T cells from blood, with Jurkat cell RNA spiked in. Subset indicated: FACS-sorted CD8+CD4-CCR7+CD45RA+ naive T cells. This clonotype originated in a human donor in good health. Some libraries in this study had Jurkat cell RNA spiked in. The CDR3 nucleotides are TGTGCCAGCAATCCCGGAGGGGGCGGGCCTGATACGCAGTATTTT. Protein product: CASNPGGGGPDTQYF.